This TCR beta chain was documented in a study of human T cells and chemical hapten exposure. TCRdb re-analysed the RACE reads in MiXCR, keeping a single row per CDR3 protein. This table holds 35,000 to 45,000 distinct CDR3 sequences, 10% to 15% found once. Per the germline V gene, CDR1 is DFQATT and CDR2 is SNEGSKA (reference sequence). CDR3 length equals 11 residues. A few counts support this clonotype. Its target is not known. The time point here: pre-sensitization, week 0. Treatment: therapeutic diphenylcyclopropenone sensitization with weekly scalp DPC. Blood, whole and unfractionated, served as the source for total RNA extraction. Study-level findings and limits: Significantly greater numbers of large CDR3 similarity clusters came from expanded TCRs than from controls.

The rearrangement links TRBV20-1 to TRBJ1-1, with D uncertain. The source was whole blood, collected in connection with sensitization to the hapten diphenylcyclopropenone (DPC). The origin of this receptor is a woman between 40 and 55 years old with alopecia areata. Some clones in this sample may be carry-over from other donors' samples. CDR3 sequence reads: CTRPGDTEAFF. The DNA of the CDR3 is TGCACCCGTCCGGGTGACACTGAAGCTTTCTTT.